What follows are 6 T cell receptor beta chains derived from one specimen sequenced in a study of tumor-infiltrating lymphocytes in localized non-small cell lung cancer. The data were produced by immunoSEQ multiplex PCR, yet TCRdb's version contains in-frame clones alone and is incomplete. The repertoire holds 20,000 to 25,000 clones, with 69% as singletons. Input material: lung tumor tissue. These receptors came from a human donor with non-small cell lung cancer.

The chain combines TRBV5-6 with TRBJ2-5, with a possible D match to TRBD2 (6 bases). Germline CDR1 reads SGHDT; CDR2 reads YYEEEE. The CDR3 extends over 15 amino acids. The germline V and J ends were trimmed by 1 base and 4 bases, with 14 bases remaining between them. This CDR3 is CASSLRKLGGETQYF. CDR3 sequence (DNA): TGTGCCAGCAGCTTGCGCAAGCTGGGGGGAGAGACCCAGTACTTC.

J is TRBJ2-5 and V is TRBV9, with unresolved D. With 0 bases removed from V and 5 bases from J, the gap between germline ends came to 8 bases. Per the germline V gene, CDR1 is SGDLS and CDR2 is YYNGEE. The CDR3 is made up of 13 amino acids. DNA of the CDR3: TGTGCCAGCAGCGTAGAAGATTGGGAGACCCAGTACTTC. Its protein product is CASSVEDWETQYF.

This clone occurred once. J is TRBJ2-1 and V is TRBV13, with 10 bases fitting TRBD2. The V and J ends lost 4 bases and 7 bases, in that order; junction bases with no gene match: 7. CDR1 and CDR2 from the germline V gene are PRHDT and FYEKMQ (reference sequence). The CDR3 runs 15 residues. This CDR3 reads CASSSLAGVGNEQFF. Here the CDR3 DNA reads TGTGCCAGCAGCTCTCTAGCGGGAGTGGGAAATGAGCAGTTCTTC.

The J gene is TRBJ2-1, the V gene TRBV4-2; D is possibly TRBD2 (5 bases). CDR1 LGHNA and CDR2 YNFKEQ come from the germline V gene. CDR3 length: 15 amino acids. Deletions cut 2 bases from V and 10 bases from J, with 18 bases between. CDR3 loop: CASSQTRVRSGEQFF. The CDR3 region has the DNA TGTGCCAGCAGCCAAACTCGAGTACGGTCGGGGGAGCAGTTCTTC.

This chain connects TRBV18 to TRBJ1-6, with a possible D match to TRBD1 (5 bases). Per germline, CDR1 KGHSH and CDR2 LQKENI. There are 13 residues in the CDR3. Deletions cut 6 bases from V and 7 bases from J, with 10 bases between. The CDR3 spells CASSQGANSPLHF. CDR3 DNA sequence: TGTGCCAGCTCGCAAGGGGCCAATTCACCCCTCCACTTT.

The chain is built from TRBV28 and TRBJ2-3; D tentatively fits TRBD1 or TRBD2 (5 bases each). V lost 5 bases and J 1 base, leaving 16 bases between the germline ends. CDR1 MDHEN and CDR2 SYDVKM come from the germline V gene. The CDR3 runs to 16 residues. The CDR3 reads CASSPMGQGGTDTQYF. DNA for the CDR3: TGTGCCAGCAGTCCCATGGGGCAGGGAGGCACAGATACGCAGTATTTT.